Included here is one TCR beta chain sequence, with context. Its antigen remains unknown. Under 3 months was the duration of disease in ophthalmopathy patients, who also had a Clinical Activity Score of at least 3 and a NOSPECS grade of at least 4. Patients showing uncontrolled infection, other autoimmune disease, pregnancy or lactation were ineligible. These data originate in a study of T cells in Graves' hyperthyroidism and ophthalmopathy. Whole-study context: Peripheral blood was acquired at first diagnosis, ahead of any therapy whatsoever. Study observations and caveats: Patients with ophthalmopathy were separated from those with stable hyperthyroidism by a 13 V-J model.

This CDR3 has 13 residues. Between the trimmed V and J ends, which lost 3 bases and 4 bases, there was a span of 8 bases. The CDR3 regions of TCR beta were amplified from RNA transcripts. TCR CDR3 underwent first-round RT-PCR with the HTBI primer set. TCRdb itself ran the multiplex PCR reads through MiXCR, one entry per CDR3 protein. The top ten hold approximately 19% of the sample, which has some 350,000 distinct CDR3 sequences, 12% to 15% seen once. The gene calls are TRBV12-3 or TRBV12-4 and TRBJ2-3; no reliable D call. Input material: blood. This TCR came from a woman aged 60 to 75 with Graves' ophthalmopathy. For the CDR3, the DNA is TGTGCCAGCAGTTTGAGGCTAGCAGATACGCAGTATTTT. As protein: CASSLRLADTQYF.